Listed below are T cell receptor beta chains from one sample, sequenced in a study of blood T cells in healthy people across ages. TCRdb reanalysed the 5' RACE reads using MiXCR and keeps one entry per CDR3 protein. The repertoire holds 600,000 to 900,000 distinct CDR3 sequences, roughly 26% seen once, with around 3% in the top ten. A further study also used this sample, focusing on T cells of mothers and their children.

The sample consisted of blood. These receptors all come from a boy aged 10-17 years in good health. Each CDR3 is given with its conserved first and last residue. A D gene is named only where the DNA matches it firmly.

d_call j_call v_call cdr3_aa
- TRBJ1-2 TRBV5-1 CASSLDSGYTF
- TRBJ2-1 TRBV7-2 CAPARSSYNEQFF
TRBD1 TRBJ2-1 TRBV11-2 CASSLVGTGYNEQFF
TRBD1 TRBJ1-5 TRBV28 CASSSTGTGINQPQHF
TRBD2 TRBJ2-1 TRBV29-1 CSFTSGGSSQFF
- TRBJ2-7 TRBV5-1 CASSPPQGNEQYF
TRBD1 TRBJ2-1 TRBV18 CASSPRTGGSVEQFF
TRBD2 TRBJ2-1 TRBV29-1 CSAELADRPYNEQFF
TRBD1 TRBJ1-1 TRBV5-1 CASRRQGPNTEAFF
TRBD1 TRBJ2-1 TRBV18 CASSPRGLLNEQFF
- TRBJ2-1 TRBV7-9 CASSPTGSWEQFF
TRBD1 TRBJ2-5 TRBV5-1 CASSLGARDSQETQYF
- TRBJ2-7 TRBV7-2 CASSLGHEGAYEQYF
TRBD2 TRBJ2-5 TRBV29-1 CSVSGTSGGKETQYF
- TRBJ2-3 TRBV15 CATSRDYGPTDTQYF
- TRBJ2-7 TRBV7-9 CASSLAQRRDEQYF
- TRBJ1-5 TRBV12-5 CASRGRGMNQPQHF
- TRBJ1-1 TRBV7-9 CASSFGGRRVTEAFF
- TRBJ2-5 TRBV5-1 CASSLGSQGRGETQYF
- TRBJ1-4 TRBV4-2 CASSQDRGGNDEKLFF
- TRBJ1-2 TRBV5-1 CASSTESLGKGYTF
TRBD1 TRBJ1-5 TRBV4-1 CASSFTGTDQPQHF
- TRBJ2-7 TRBV29-1 CSVEAPWGGINYYEQYF
- TRBJ2-2 TRBV10-3 CAISDREAGELFF
- TRBJ1-3 TRBV5-1 CASSLDPIPTGNTIYF
TRBD2 - TRBV7-9 CASSYSGDYDEQFF
TRBD1 TRBJ2-7 TRBV20-1 CSVSTGTGRSYEQYF
TRBD1 TRBJ1-5 TRBV28 CASSPAGGGQPQHF
TRBD2 TRBJ2-3 TRBV29-1 CSVVRGGGDTQYF
TRBD2 TRBJ2-7 TRBV10-3 CAISEGGGAPYEQYF
TRBD2 TRBJ2-5 TRBV2 CASSEGLAGPAGWETQYF
- TRBJ1-5 TRBV25-1 CASSEYEDLGSWGNQPQHF
- TRBJ1-1 TRBV29-1 CSVVKRRGNTEAFF
- TRBJ1-4 TRBV7-9 CASSLPDLGGVEKLFF
- TRBJ1-4 TRBV6-6 CASSDSGVSLEKLFF
- TRBJ2-7 TRBV10-3 CAISEPRGGYEQYF
TRBD2 TRBJ2-5 TRBV29-1 CSVGGGLETQYF
TRBD1 TRBJ1-2 TRBV6-6 CASSYSGQGINGYTF
- TRBJ2-1 TRBV20-1 CSARPWEAPSYNEQSF
- TRBJ2-7 TRBV10-3 CAISGGGTSYEQYF